This entry is about one T cell receptor beta chain. TCRdb itself ran the RT-PCR reads through MiXCR, one entry per CDR3 protein. The sample includes around 700,000 distinct CDR3 sequences, around 14% of them seen just once. The V gene's germline CDR1 is MDHEN and CDR2 SYDVKM. The V gene lost 5 bases and the J gene lost 4 bases, with 11 bases spanning the gap. The CDR3 sequence is 13 residues long. The TCR sequence derives from a female donor in good health, serving as a healthy control. The sample taken for sequencing was memory CD4+ T cells from blood. The chain recombines TRBV28 with TRBJ1-1; D unclear. CDR3 sequence: CASSLQASTEAFF. In DNA form, the CDR3 reads TGTGCCAGCAGTCTTCAGGCTAGCACTGAAGCTTTCTTT.